Listed below are T cell receptor beta chains from one sample, sequenced in a study of blood T cell repertoires in COVID-19. Assay: immunoSEQ multiplex PCR; the TCRdb copy retains only in-frame clones and omits some. The sample includes 200,000 to 250,000 clones, roughly 84% of them seen just once. The sample consisted of peripheral blood. The receptors come from a woman between 50 and 59 years old with acute or convalescent COVID-19. The CDR3 runs from the conserved cysteine through the conserved F or W. D genes are given only for firm matches. Clone size appears in some rows only: once, few, many, or a class for an expanded clone.

V gene,J gene,clone size,D gene,CDR3 DNA,CDR3 protein
TRBV20-1,TRBJ1-1,.,TRBD1,TGCAGTGCTAGTGCCGGGACAGGGTCGACTGAAGCTTTCTTT,CSASAGTGSTEAFF
TRBV12-3/TRBV12-4,TRBJ1-5,.,.,TGTGCCAGCAGTCGACAGGCGAGAGGGCCCCAGCATTTT,CASSRQARGPQHF
TRBV10-3,TRBJ1-1,.,.,TGTGCCATCAGTGAATCGATCGGGGATTCAAACACTGAAGCTTTCTTT,CAISESIGDSNTEAFF
TRBV7-2,TRBJ1-5,.,.,TGTGCCAGCAGCGAGCGGAGTAGCAATCAGCCCCAGCATTTT,CASSERSSNQPQHF
TRBV7-3,TRBJ2-2,once,TRBD1,TGTGCCAGCAGCTCACCGACAGGGGCGAAGGGGGCCGGGGAGCTGTTTTTT,CASSSPTGAKGAGELFF
TRBV21-1,TRBJ2-2,.,.,TGTGCCAGCAGCCTCTACAGGGCCGGGGAGCTGTTTTTT,CASSLYRAGELFF
TRBV24-1,TRBJ2-7,.,.,TGTGCCACCAGTGCTCTCCGGAGGGATGGCACCTACGAGCAGTACTTC,CATSALRRDGTYEQYF
TRBV4-1,TRBJ2-1,.,TRBD2,TGCGCCAGCAGCTCCTCTGGACTAGCTCATGAGCAGTTCTTC,CASSSSGLAHEQFF
TRBV13,TRBJ2-5,.,TRBD1,TGTGCCAGCAGCTTAGGACAGGGGGGGACCCAGTACTTC,CASSLGQGGTQYF
TRBV18,TRBJ2-3,.,TRBD2,TGTGCCAGCTCACCCGGGCAGGGTAAGCTAGCGGGGGGGCAATCCGACTATTTT,CASSPGQGKLAGGQSDYF
TRBV2,TRBJ2-6,.,TRBD1,TGTGCCAGCCAGGGGACAGGGAAGGGTTCTGGGGCCAACGTCCTGACTTTC,CASQGTGKGSGANVLTF
TRBV10-3,TRBJ2-3,.,TRBD2,TGTGCCATCAGTGATCCCGCGGGGGGGAGGGCGGATACGCAGTATTTT,CAISDPAGGRADTQYF
TRBV4-1,TRBJ2-7,.,.,TGCGCCAGCAGCCAATCGTTACCAGGTTCTACCTACGAGCAGTACTTC,CASSQSLPGSTYEQYF
TRBV7-9,TRBJ2-3,.,.,TGTGCCAGCAGCCCAGGGTTGGATACGCAGTATTTT,CASSPGLDTQYF
TRBV13,TRBJ1-2,many,TRBD1,TGTGCCAGCAGCTTGCGGCAGGGGGCTTCCGGCTACACCTTC,CASSLRQGASGYTF
TRBV29-1,TRBJ1-5,.,.,TGCAGCGCTCTGACAGGAGATAGCAATCAGCCCCAGCATTTT,CSALTGDSNQPQHF
TRBV2,TRBJ1-1,.,.,TGTGCCAGCATGATAACATGGAACACTGAAGCTTTCTTT,CASMITWNTEAFF
TRBV5-4,TRBJ1-2,.,TRBD1,TGTGCCAGCAGCCCCGGACAGGGGAACTATGGCTACACCTTC,CASSPGQGNYGYTF
TRBV30,TRBJ1-6,.,.,TGTGCCTTCGGCAGGGATAATTCACCCCTCCACTTT,CAFGRDNSPLHF
TRBV5-1,TRBJ1-1,.,.,TGCGCCAGCTCGACAGAAAACATGAACACTGAAGCTTTCTTT,CASSTENMNTEAFF
TRBV3-1/TRBV3-2,TRBJ2-5,.,.,TGTGCCAGCAGCCAGGGCCGGGGGGAGACCCAGTACTTC,CASSQGRGETQYF
TRBV30,TRBJ2-3,.,TRBD2,TGTGCCTGGAACGGACTAGCGGGAGCATCAGATACGCAGTATTTT,CAWNGLAGASDTQYF